This TCR beta chain was obtained from a study of CXCR3-negative and CXCR3-positive naive CD8 T cells (dated by TCRdb to the late 2010s). At the level of the whole study: In total, roughly 140 million TRB reads were obtained, corresponding to roughly 1.5 +/- 0.3 million reads per library. The TRBV-TRBJ cluster analysis covered naive subsets from 5 donors and memory cells from 3 donors. Data from around 11 donors, pooled across two independent experiments, went into the diversity and physicochemical repertoire analyses. General findings and caveats noted by the study authors: Comparably high repertoire diversity was found in both naive subsets, whereas much lower repertoire diversity was found in memory CD8+ T cells. Naive CXCR3-negative and CXCR3-positive cells from the same donor showed similar TRBV-TRBJ usage, whereas memory cells showed distinct patterns. Because surface CD5, which is linked to self-reactivity in mice, was comparable between the naive subsets, TCR interaction strength was also inferred from the physicochemical properties of TRB CDR3s. CXCR3 expression partially decreased after cryopreservation, so most assays used freshly isolated PBMCs.

TCRdb records NextSeq 550 as the sequencer. The Human TCR Profiling Kit (MiLaboratory) was used to make UMI-labeled 5' RACE TRB cDNA libraries. The full amount of extracted RNA was used for cDNA synthesis, and the full amount of resulting cDNA was used for PCR amplification. Libraries were prepared in parallel with an identical number of PCR cycles. Concerning the study's data processing: About 54,000 +/- 9,700 unique UMI-labeled TRB cDNA molecules per library were extracted with MIGEC and MiXCR, with at least two reads per UMI required. On average, around 40,000 +/- 10,000 functional in-frame TRB CDR3 nucleotide clonotypes lacking stop codons were found per library. Diversity metrics, including normalized Shannon-Wiener and Chao1, were computed in VDJtools after downsampling to 5000 UMI-labeled TRB molecules per sample. VDJtools computed clonotype-size-weighted physicochemical properties of the central five CDR3 residues: interaction energy, strength, volume and Kidera factor 4. TCRdb reprocessed the reads, and each CDR3 protein sequence is entered once, without DNA. None of the V and J calls come from the authors' own analysis; TCRdb made them. The data table for this sample lists about 38,000 distinct CDR3 sequences. The ten largest clones add up to 14% of the sample.

For every CD8+ T cell subset, over 250,000 cells were flow-sorted straight into RLT lysis buffer, and each subset was sorted in triplicate. Using standard density gradient centrifugation, peripheral blood mononuclear cells were isolated from buffy coats. Total RNA was extracted from sorted cells with an RNeasy Mini Kit. About this clonotype: Its antigen is currently not known.

Sequencing used memory CD8+ T cells from blood. What the cell subset or site label conveys for this sample: conventional CD8+ memory T cells (TMEM), sorted as controls. The sequence derives from a human donor in good health. Some clones in this sample may be carry-over from other donors' samples.

The CDR3 protein: CSASTGNQETQYF. The rearrangement joined TRBV20-1 to TRBJ2-5. The CDR3 numbers 13 residues from cysteine through phenylalanine. No DNA is given. CDR1 and CDR2 were assigned from the germline V gene (reference sequence) as DFQATT and SNEGSKA.